The 22 T cell receptor beta chains given below trace back to one sample, sequenced in a study of CD8 T cells in Susac syndrome. After extraction with the RNeasy kit, roughly 0.5 to 1 ug of the RNA was reverse transcribed using random hexamers. In TCRdb, the immunoSEQ multiplex PCR reads were re-called with MiXCR into one record per CDR3 protein. The data show around 50,000 distinct CDR3 sequences, 90% to 95% seen once. The sequenced sample was CD8+ T cells from PBMCs. The receptors were gathered from a human donor in good health.

The rearrangement uses TRBV5-6 and TRBJ2-7; 13 bases fit TRBD2. CDR3 size: 17 residues. V shed 0 bases, J shed 4 bases, and the junction held 7 bases outside the gene matches. Germline lookup yields CDR1 SGHDT and CDR2 YYEEEE. The CDR3: CASSLAPTSGRAYEQYF. The DNA for the CDR3 is TGTGCCAGCAGCTTGGCCCCTACTAGCGGGAGGGCTTACGAGCAGTACTTC.

V and J are TRBV9 and TRBJ2-1; TRBD2 agrees at 11 bases. The CDR3 totals 15 residues. CDR1 is SGDLS and CDR2 is YYNGEE in the germline V gene. Losses at the gene ends were 7 bases for V and 6 bases for J; bases not matched to a gene: 9. In DNA, the CDR3 is TGTGCCAGCGCCGGCGGGCTAGCGGGAGGCAATGAGCAGTTCTTC. This sequence encodes CASAGGLAGGNEQFF.

This chain joins TRBV5-4 and TRBJ1-2; D is ambiguous. This CDR3 contains 13 residues. Trimming cost V 0 bases and J 0 bases, with 3 bases left between them. Germline CDR1 is SGHNT and CDR2 is YYREEE (reference sequence). CDR3 sequence (DNA): TGTGCCAGCAGCTTGGAAGCTAACTATGGCTACACCTTC. This translates into CASSLEANYGYTF. The complete variable domain, with remaining parts taken from reference TRBV5-4 and TRBJ1-2, reads ETGVTQSPTHLIKTRGQQVTLRCSSQSGHNTVSWYQQALGQGPQFIFQYYREEENGRGNFPPRFSGLQFPNYSSELNVNALELDDSALYLCASSLEANYGYTFGSGTRLTVV.

The chain joins TRBV20-1 to TRBJ1-4, with 8 nucleotides matching TRBD1. There are 15 residues in the CDR3. Unmatched junction bases numbered 6, after V lost 1 base and J lost 5 bases. In germline, CDR1 is DFQATT, CDR2 SNEGSKA (reference sequence). In nucleotides, the CDR3 is TGCAGTGCTAGAGCTCGACAGGGGTCGAATGAAAAACTGTTTTTT. This sequence encodes CSARARQGSNEKLFF.

The chain joins TRBV27 to TRBJ2-1; D perhaps matches TRBD2 (5 bases). Germline assignment: CDR1 MNHEY and CDR2 SMNVEV (reference sequence). Deletions cut 2 bases from V and 7 bases from J, with 18 bases between. The CDR3 loop spans 16 amino acids. The CDR3 DNA sequence: TGTGCCAGCAGTTTACGGTGGGAGACCCTCGCGAATGAGCAGTTCTTC. Encoded protein: CASSLRWETLANEQFF.

The V gene is TRBV27, the J gene TRBJ2-7, with TRBD1 identical over 8 bases. Germline loops: CDR1 MNHEY, CDR2 SMNVEV (reference sequence). This CDR3 has 16 amino acids. V dropped 4 bases and J dropped 3; count of bases not matched to a gene: 11. The CDR3 coding sequence is TGTGCCAGCAGTTCCCATCCCGGGACAGGAGACTACGAGCAGTACTTC. Encoded protein: CASSSHPGTGDYEQYF.

The V gene is TRBV7-9, the J gene TRBJ1-2; TRBD1 agrees at 9 bases. Germline assignment: CDR1 SEHNR and CDR2 FQNEAQ (reference sequence). This CDR3 is built from 12 residues. The V and J ends lost 8 bases and 5 bases, in that order; junction bases with no gene match: 3. CDR3 sequence: CASEQGAYGYTF. In DNA, the CDR3 is TGTGCCAGCGAACAGGGGGCGTATGGCTACACCTTC. The full variable domain, in which reference TRBV7-9 and TRBJ1-2 provide the parts outside the CDR3, is DTGVSQNPRHKITKRGQNVTFRCDPISEHNRLYWYRQTLGQGPEFLTYFQNEAQLEKSRLLSDRFSAERPKGSFSTLEIQRTEQGDSAMYLCASEQGAYGYTFGSGTRLTVV.

This chain links TRBV4-3 with TRBJ2-7, with D unclear. The CDR3 contains 15 residues. Germline assignment: CDR1 LGHNA and CDR2 YSLEER. With 0 bases removed from V and 2 bases from J, the gap between germline ends came to 11 bases. The CDR3 nucleotides are TGCGCCAGCAGCCAAGAAAGCGCGGTTCCCTACGAGCAGTACTTC. Translation gives CASSQESAVPYEQYF.

The chain couples TRBV5-6 to TRBJ1-2; 10 nucleotides line up with TRBD1. Trimming removed 3 bases from V and 4 bases from J; junction bases left unmatched: 9. The CDR3 loop spans 16 amino acids. The germline V gene encodes CDR1 SGHDT and CDR2 YYEEEE. Here the CDR3 DNA reads TGTGCCAGCAGCTATCGGGACAGGGGTACAACCTATGGCTACACCTTC. Protein: CASSYRDRGTTYGYTF.

J is TRBJ2-3 and V is TRBV19, with 8 bases that match TRBD2. Germline CDR1 is LNHDA and CDR2 is SQIVND (reference sequence). The CDR3 loop spans 15 amino acids. The V gene end was trimmed by 6 bases and the J gene end by 2 bases; junction bases not matched to a gene: 7. The CDR3 sequence is CASRSGTRFTDTQYF. The DNA for the CDR3 is TGTGCCAGTAGGTCCGGGACTAGGTTCACAGATACGCAGTATTTT.

The chain is built from TRBV25-1 and TRBJ2-7, with 8 bases lining up with TRBD2. This CDR3 has 16 residues. J lost 5 bases, V lost 2 bases, and 11 bases had no gene match. From germline, CDR1 is MGHDK and CDR2 SYGVNS. The CDR3 nucleotides read TGTGCCAGCAGTGAACTACTAGCGGAGGATGGGAACGAGCAGTACTTC. It yields the protein CASSELLAEDGNEQYF.

Regarding this clonotype: One junction end does not reproduce the germline sequence, and a read error may be involved. This chain joins TRBV7-2 and TRBJ1-2; the D is unclear. Per germline, CDR1 SGHTA and CDR2 FQGNSA. The CDR3 sequence is 15 residues long. The CDR3 nucleotides are TGTGCCAGCAGTTTAGACAATGTGGGAGGTCTAGGCTACACCTTC. Translated, it gives CASSLDNVGGLGYTF.

The chain joins TRBV12-3 or TRBV12-4 to TRBJ2-1; D call uncertain. The CDR3 covers 15 residues. The ends were cut back, 3 bases at V and 2 bases at J, with 11 bases in the middle. CDR3 sequence: CASSFRVMPYNEQFF. The CDR3 DNA follows: TGTGCCAGCAGTTTTCGAGTTATGCCCTACAATGAGCAGTTCTTC.

The V and J genes are TRBV6-2 or TRBV6-3 and TRBJ2-1, with 8 bases aligning to TRBD2. The CDR3 runs 16 residues. CDR1 is MNHEY and CDR2 is SVGEGT in the germline V gene. Germline trimming cut 6 bases from V and 10 bases from J; bases unmatched to any gene: 17. The DNA of the CDR3 is TGTGCCAGCAGCCATACTCTAGCGGGCCCCTTAGGGGAGCAGTTCTTC. Translated: CASSHTLAGPLGEQFF.

This chain joins TRBV19 and TRBJ2-1, with unresolved D. Trimming took off 7 bases at V and 4 bases at J, with 8 bases between the two ends. The CDR3 spans 12 residues. CDR1 LNHDA and CDR2 SQIVND come from the germline V gene (reference sequence). CDR3 DNA sequence: TGTGCCAGTAAGAATGCGTACAATGAGCAGTTCTTC. Amino acid sequence: CASKNAYNEQFF. The full variable domain, its missing parts supplied by reference TRBV19 and TRBJ2-1, is DGGITQSPKYLFRKEGQNVTLSCEQNLNHDAMYWYRQDPGQGLRLIYYSQIVNDFQKGDIAEGYSVSREKKESFPLTVTSAQKNPTAFYLCASKNAYNEQFFGPGTRLTVL.

The chain combines TRBV18 with TRBJ1-2; D gene uncertain. Germline CDR1 KGHSH, CDR2 LQKENI. CDR3 size: 14 residues. The V end was cut by 3 bases, the J end by 2 bases, with 10 bases between. Here the CDR3 DNA reads TGTGCCAGCTCACCCACTGACATAAACTATGGCTACACCTTC. Translating gives CASSPTDINYGYTF.

The gene calls are TRBV29-1 and TRBJ2-7, with D tentatively TRBD2 (6 bases). V was cut by 5 bases and J by 2 bases, with 10 bases left in between. The CDR3 covers 12 residues. Germline V lookup: CDR1 SQVTM, CDR2 ANQGSEA. The CDR3 is CSVLRGTYEQYF. Here the CDR3 DNA reads TGCAGCGTTCTGCGGGGCACCTACGAGCAGTACTTC.

The rearrangement uses TRBV7-9 and TRBJ1-5; a possible D gene is TRBD1 (5 bases). Trimming left V 5 bases short and J 2 bases short, with 10 bases between. From germline, CDR1 is SEHNR and CDR2 FQNEAQ (reference sequence). The CDR3 runs 14 residues. The CDR3 bases are TGTGCCAGCAGCCTACCGGGACGCAATCAGCCCCAGCATTTT. This codes for CASSLPGRNQPQHF.

The chain couples TRBV12-3 or TRBV12-4 to TRBJ2-5, with 7 bases that match TRBD1. V dropped 3 bases and J dropped 3; count of bases not matched to a gene: 7. The CDR3 is 15 amino acids. The CDR3 protein is CASSFARGQEETQYF. The CDR3 DNA reads TGTGCCAGCAGTTTTGCTAGGGGGCAAGAAGAGACCCAGTACTTC.

The J gene is TRBJ2-3, the V gene TRBV9; the D is unclear. Germline V gene data show CDR1 as SGDLS and CDR2 as YYNGEE. The V end lost 0 bases, the J end lost 2 bases, and 7 bases lay between the germline ends. The CDR3 has 14 amino acids. The CDR3 coding sequence is TGTGCCAGCAGCGTAGAGGGTACCACAGATACGCAGTATTTT. Amino acid sequence: CASSVEGTTDTQYF.

The chain joins TRBV19 to TRBJ2-2; 10 bases line up with TRBD2. V lost 7 bases to trimming and J lost 4 bases; unmatched junction nucleotides: 6. The CDR3 extends over 15 amino acids. Per germline, CDR1 LNHDA and CDR2 SQIVND (reference sequence). The CDR3 DNA sequence: TGTGCCAGTATAGGCCTAGCGGGAGCCACCGGGGAGCTGTTTTTT. Protein sequence: CASIGLAGATGELFF.

The chain uses TRBV10-3 and TRBJ2-7, with TRBD1 matching 7 bases. V was clipped by 2 bases and J by 1 base; unmatched bases: 8. The germline gives CDR1 ENHRY, CDR2 SYGVKD. CDR3 length: 16 amino acids. CDR3 residues: CAISERGGFESYEQYF. Written as DNA, the CDR3 is TGTGCCATCAGTGAGAGAGGGGGCTTCGAATCCTACGAGCAGTACTTC.